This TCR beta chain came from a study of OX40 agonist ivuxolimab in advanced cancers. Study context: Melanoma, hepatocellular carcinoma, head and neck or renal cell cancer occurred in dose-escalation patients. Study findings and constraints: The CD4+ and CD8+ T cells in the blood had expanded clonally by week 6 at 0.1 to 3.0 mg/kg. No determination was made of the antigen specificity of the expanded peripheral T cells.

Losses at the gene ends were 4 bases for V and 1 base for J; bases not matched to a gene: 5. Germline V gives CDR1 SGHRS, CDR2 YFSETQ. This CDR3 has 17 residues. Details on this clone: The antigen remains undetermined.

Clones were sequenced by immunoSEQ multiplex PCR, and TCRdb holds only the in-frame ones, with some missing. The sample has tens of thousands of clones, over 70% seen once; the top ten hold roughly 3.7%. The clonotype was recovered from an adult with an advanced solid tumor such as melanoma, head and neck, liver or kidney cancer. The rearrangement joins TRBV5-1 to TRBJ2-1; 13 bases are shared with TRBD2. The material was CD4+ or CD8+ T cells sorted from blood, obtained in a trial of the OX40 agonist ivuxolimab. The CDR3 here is CASSHGLAGASYNEQFF. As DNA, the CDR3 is TGCGCCAGCAGCCACGGACTAGCGGGAGCGTCCTACAATGAGCAGTTCTTC.